This record looks at one T cell receptor (beta chain) sequence and its context. This specimen belongs to a study of CD8 T cells in Susac syndrome. Roughly 0.45 to 1 ug RNA was reverse transcribed with random hexamers. Amplification of TCR beta CDR3 spanned 54 Vbeta and 13 Jbeta via immunoSEQ multiplex PCR. One entry per CDR3 protein, called by TCRdb with MiXCR from the immunoSEQ multiplex PCR reads. This table has roughly 400,000 distinct CDR3 sequences, more than 70% appearing once. The V and J ends lost 5 bases and 0 bases respectively, with 14 bases between them. The CDR3 is made up of 15 amino acids. Germline V CDR1 and CDR2: SEHNR, FQNEAQ (reference sequence). Peripheral blood CD8+ and CD4+ T cells were profiled by TCR beta sequencing. It was treatment-naive patients with stable or active relapsing-remitting disease who made up the multiple sclerosis controls. The authors negatively isolated CD8+ and CD4+ T cells and FACS-enriched TEMRA cells.

J is TRBJ2-7 and V is TRBV7-9; no firm D call. Material: CD8+ T cells from PBMCs. This clonotype originated in a human donor with multiple sclerosis. In nucleotides, the CDR3 is TGTGCCAGCAGCCGACCCCACATTAGCTCCTACGAGCAGTACTTC. Protein product: CASSRPHISSYEQYF.